Below are 18 T cell receptor beta chains sequenced from a single sample in a study of T cells in Graves' hyperthyroidism and ophthalmopathy. TCR beta CDR3 regions were amplified from RNA transcripts. HTBI primers drove first-round RT-PCR of the TCR CDR3. Each CDR3 protein gets one entry after TCRdb re-called the multiplex PCR reads with MiXCR. The sample carries about 200,000 distinct CDR3 sequences, about a sixth recorded once. Sequenced sample: blood. These receptors all come from a woman between 45 and 65 years old with Graves' hyperthyroidism.

This clonotype was observed many times. The chain recombines TRBV5-6 with TRBJ2-1, with 11 bases aligning to TRBD2. CDR3 length: 15 residues. The V gene's germline CDR1 is SGHDT and CDR2 YYEEEE. V trimming: 4 bases; J trimming: 7 bases; junction bases outside the gene matches: 7. This CDR3 is CASSPVAGGTNEQFF. Here the CDR3 DNA reads TGTGCCAGCAGCCCTGTAGCGGGAGGGACAAATGAGCAGTTCTTC.

This clonotype was seen more than once but under ten times. V and J are TRBV10-3 and TRBJ2-3, with D maybe TRBD1 (5 bases). Looked up from germline, CDR1 is ENHRY and CDR2 is SYGVKD. V was trimmed by 5 bases and J by 4 bases, leaving 22 bases between them. The CDR3 length is 17 residues. This CDR3 is CAISSGGRGHTSDTQYF. In DNA form, the CDR3 reads TGTGCCATCAGTTCTGGTGGTAGGGGCCATACATCAGATACGCAGTATTTT.

In its sample, this clonotype was seen many times. The rearrangement joins TRBV6-1 to TRBJ1-1, with 10 nucleotides matching TRBD1. With 6 bases clipped from V and 7 bases from J, the junction kept 8 bases outside the gene matches. CDR1 is MNHNS and CDR2 is SASEGT in the germline V gene. CDR3 size: 14 residues. CDR3 region: CASSSDRGLSEAFF. CDR3 nucleotide sequence: TGTGCCAGCAGCTCTGACAGGGGGCTGAGTGAAGCTTTCTTT.

V is TRBV13 and J is TRBJ2-1; D is ambiguous. CDR1 is PRHDT, CDR2 FYEKMQ, per germline (reference sequence). Trimming shortened V by 1 base and J by 8 bases, and 6 bases separated the two germline ends. The CDR3 is 12 amino acids. This CDR3 is CASSLDSHEQFF. CDR3 DNA sequence: TGTGCCAGCAGCTTAGATAGCCATGAGCAGTTCTTC.

This clonotype was seen many times. This chain joins TRBV12-3 or TRBV12-4 and TRBJ2-1; TRBD1 matches 7 bases. J was trimmed by 3 bases and V by 5 bases; bases with no gene match: 7. This CDR3 comprises 15 residues. CDR3 loop: CASSPSRDSYNEQFF. In nucleotides, the CDR3 is TGTGCCAGCAGTCCGTCCCGGGACAGCTACAATGAGCAGTTCTTC.

There are many counts of this clonotype. The chain uses TRBV11-3 and TRBJ2-1; D possibly corresponds to TRBD2 (6 bases). The CDR3 contains 15 residues. CDR1 is SGHNT, CDR2 YENEEA, per germline. The V end was cut by 4 bases, the J end by 6 bases, with 16 bases between. The CDR3 spells CASSSNWGDGNEQFF. The DNA for the CDR3 is TGTGCCAGCAGCTCTAACTGGGGGGATGGCAATGAGCAGTTCTTC. The full variable domain, rest sourced from reference TRBV11-3 and TRBJ2-1, is EAGVVQSPRYKIIEKKQPVAFWCNPISGHNTLYWYLQNLGQGPELLIRYENEEAVDDSQLPKDRFSAERLKGVDSTLKIQPAELGDSAVYLCASSSNWGDGNEQFFGPGTRLTVL.

This chain joins TRBV5-8 and TRBJ1-2; D is uncertain. Germline lookup yields CDR1 SGHTS and CDR2 YDEGEE. V was trimmed by 4 bases and J by 8 bases, leaving 12 bases between them. The CDR3 is 12 amino acids. DNA of the CDR3: TGTGCCAGCAGCCGGGTTAGTGACGGCTACACCTTC. Translating gives CASSRVSDGYTF.

This clonotype was counted many times. CDR3 sequence (DNA): TGTGCCAGCAGCCAACAGGGAAGGGATTCACCCCTCCACTTT. It translates to CASSQQGRDSPLHF. The chain combines TRBV3-1 with TRBJ1-6, with D maybe TRBD1 (5 bases). This CDR3 has 14 amino acids. Trimming pared 2 bases from V and 8 bases from J, leaving 10 bases between. CDR1 and CDR2 (germline): LGHDT, YNNKEL (reference sequence).

This clonotype came up many times. V usage is TRBV11-2 and J usage is TRBJ2-5; D is unresolved. The CDR3 contains 11 residues. Trimming pared 6 bases from V and 1 base from J, leaving 3 bases between. The germline V gene encodes CDR1 SGHAT and CDR2 FQNNGV. The CDR3 DNA is TGTGCCAGCAGTCGCCAAGAGACCCAGTACTTC. As protein: CASSRQETQYF.

The chain couples TRBV20-1 to TRBJ1-4, with 7 bases identical to TRBD1. CDR3 size: 12 residues. Unmatched junction bases numbered 5, after V lost 6 bases and J lost 7 bases. CDR1 is DFQATT, CDR2 SNEGSKA, per germline (reference sequence). Here the CDR3 reads CSARGGREKLFF. The DNA of the CDR3 is TGCAGTGCCAGGGGGGGCCGTGAAAAACTGTTTTTT.

This clonotype was found a few times. The chain employs TRBV30 and TRBJ2-4; D remains unclear. Trimming shortened V by 4 bases and J by 8 bases, and 9 bases separated the two germline ends. The CDR3 contains 11 residues. Per the germline V gene, CDR1 is GTSNPN and CDR2 is SVGIG (reference sequence). This CDR3 is CAWTSTDIQYF. CDR3 DNA: TGTGCCTGGACCTCAACTGACATTCAGTACTTC.

With regard to this clonotype: A much larger clone differs by one base, so this may be a read error. The V gene is TRBV28, the J gene TRBJ1-1; a weak D match, TRBD1 (6 bases). The CDR3 totals 14 residues. Germline CDR1 MDHEN, CDR2 SYDVKM. This CDR3 reads CANSLWGRNTEAFF. CDR3 coding DNA: TGTGCCAACAGTTTATGGGGGCGGAACACTGAAGCTTTCTTT.

This clonotype was seen more than once but under ten times. J is TRBJ2-6 and V is TRBV6-1; D is ambiguous. V gave up 8 bases and J gave up 0 bases, with 5 bases separating them. The CDR3 contains 13 residues. Germline lookup yields CDR1 MNHNS and CDR2 SASEGT. Written as DNA, the CDR3 is TGTGCCAGCGCCAACTCTGGGGCCAACGTCCTGACTTTC. This gives the protein CASANSGANVLTF.

The CDR3 reads CSARQRTKDYNEQFF. The CDR3 DNA reads TGCAGTGCTAGACAAAGGACCAAGGACTACAATGAGCAGTTCTTC. This chain uses TRBV20-1 with TRBJ2-1; D gene ambiguous. The length of the CDR3 is 15 residues. The V end was cut by 2 bases, the J end by 3 bases, with 14 bases between. CDR1 is DFQATT and CDR2 is SNEGSKA in the germline V gene (reference sequence).

The chain has TRBV30 and TRBJ2-7; 7 bases are a match to TRBD2. The germline V gene has CDR1 GTSNPN and CDR2 SVGIG (reference sequence). This CDR3 spans 13 amino acids. V was pared by 1 base and J by 7 bases, with 7 bases of the junction left unmatched. The CDR3 region is CAWSEGLIREQYF. The CDR3 DNA follows: TGTGCCTGGAGTGAGGGACTAATACGGGAGCAGTACTTC.

This clonotype was recorded many times. The chain combines TRBV2 with TRBJ1-5, with D maybe TRBD1 (6 bases). V was clipped by 6 bases and J by 11 bases, with 14 bases between them. The CDR3 length is 12 residues. Per germline, CDR1 SNHLY and CDR2 FYNNEI. CDR3 sequence (DNA): TGTGCCAGCAGGGGGGACATCCCGGCCCAGCATTTT. Its protein product is CASRGDIPAQHF.

This clonotype was seen many times. V gene TRBV3-1 combines with J gene TRBJ2-7, with 8 bases aligning to TRBD1. Germline V lookup: CDR1 LGHDT, CDR2 YNNKEL (reference sequence). This CDR3 has 16 residues. With V trimmed by 0 bases and J by 3 bases, 7 bases remained unmatched. CDR3 nucleotides: TGTGCCAGCAGCCAAGATGAGGTCGGACAGGGCTACGAGCAGTACTTC. Amino acids: CASSQDEVGQGYEQYF.

This clonotype was counted ten times or more. The J gene is TRBJ1-6, the V gene TRBV7-2; 9 bases fit TRBD1. This CDR3 is 14 amino acids long. Germline loops: CDR1 SGHTA, CDR2 FQGNSA. V shed 5 bases and J 12 bases; nucleotides not matched to a gene: 8. CDR3 DNA: TGTGCCAGCAGCCAAAGGACAGGGGAAGTACCCCTCCACTTT. The encoded protein is CASSQRTGEVPLHF. Filled out from reference TRBV7-2 and TRBJ1-6, the complete variable domain reads GAGVSQSPSNKVTEKGKDVELRCDPISGHTALYWYRQSLGQGLEFLIYFQGNSAPDKSGLPSDRFSAERTGGSVSTLTIQRTQQEDSAVYLCASSQRTGEVPLHFGNGTRLTVT.